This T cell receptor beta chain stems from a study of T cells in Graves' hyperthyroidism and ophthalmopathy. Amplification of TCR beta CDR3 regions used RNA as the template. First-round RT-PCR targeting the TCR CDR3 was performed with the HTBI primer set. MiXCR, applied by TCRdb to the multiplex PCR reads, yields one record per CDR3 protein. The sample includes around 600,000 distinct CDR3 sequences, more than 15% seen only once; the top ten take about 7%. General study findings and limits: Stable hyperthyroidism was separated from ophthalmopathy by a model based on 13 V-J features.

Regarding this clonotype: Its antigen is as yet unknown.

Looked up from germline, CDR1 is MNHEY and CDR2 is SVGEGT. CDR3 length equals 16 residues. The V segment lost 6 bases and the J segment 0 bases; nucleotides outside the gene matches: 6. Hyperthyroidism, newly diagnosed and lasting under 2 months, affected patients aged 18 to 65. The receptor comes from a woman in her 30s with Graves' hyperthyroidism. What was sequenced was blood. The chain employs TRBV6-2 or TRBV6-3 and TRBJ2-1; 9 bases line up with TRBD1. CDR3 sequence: CASRTGGGGSYNEQFF. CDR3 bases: TGTGCCAGCAGAACAGGGGGCGGGGGCTCCTACAATGAGCAGTTCTTC.